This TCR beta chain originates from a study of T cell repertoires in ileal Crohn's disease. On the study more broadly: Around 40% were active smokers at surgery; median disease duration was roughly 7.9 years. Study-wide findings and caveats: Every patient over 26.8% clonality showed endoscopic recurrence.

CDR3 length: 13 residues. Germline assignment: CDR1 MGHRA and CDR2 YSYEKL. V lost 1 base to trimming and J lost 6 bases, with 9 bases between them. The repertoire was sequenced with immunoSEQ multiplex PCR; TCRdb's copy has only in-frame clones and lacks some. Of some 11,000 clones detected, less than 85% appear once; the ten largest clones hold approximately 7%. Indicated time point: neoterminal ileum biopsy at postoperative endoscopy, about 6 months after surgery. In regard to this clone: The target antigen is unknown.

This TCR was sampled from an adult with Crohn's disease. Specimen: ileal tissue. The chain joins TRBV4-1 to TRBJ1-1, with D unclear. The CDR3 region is CASSQGLAAEAFF. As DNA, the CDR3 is TGCGCCAGCAGCCAAGGATTGGCAGCTGAAGCTTTCTTT.